The clone carrying this T cell receptor beta chain has only a few counts. TCRdb's copy holds only in-frame clones and misses some; the assay was immunoSEQ multiplex PCR. The sample has 300,000 to 450,000 clones; roughly 85% are singletons. The CDR3 consists of 13 residues. V lost 4 bases and J 6 bases, leaving 13 bases between the germline ends. Germline CDR1 reads SGHNT; CDR2 reads YYREEE (reference sequence). The sample is drawn from a study of blood T cell repertoires in COVID-19. For the study at large: Donors in the United States, Italy and Spain gave samples during acute or convalescent COVID-19.

The sequenced sample was peripheral blood. The clonotype originates from a woman younger than 35 with acute or convalescent COVID-19. The chain recombines TRBV5-4 with TRBJ1-1; perhaps TRBD1 as D (6 bases). The CDR3 DNA sequence: TGTGCCAGCAGCGTCAACAGGGTGGCTGAAGCTTTCTTT. Protein: CASSVNRVAEAFF.